The text below deals with one TCR beta chain. These data belong to a study of blood T cell repertoires in COVID-19. Study background: The samples span acute and convalescent COVID-19 from the United States, Italy and Spain. Sources were T cells, B-cell-depleted T cells, or PBMCs; the material itself was cDNA or gDNA.

The ends were cut back, 3 bases at V and 0 bases at J, with 10 bases in the middle. Germline CDR1 and CDR2: SGHDN and FVKESK. CDR3 length: 15 residues. Sequenced by immunoSEQ multiplex PCR; TCRdb stores in-frame clones only, minus some. The table records around 160,000 clones, roughly 84% of them present only once. The sequencing input was peripheral blood. This clonotype originated in a human donor in a cohort sampled during active COVID-19. V gene TRBV14 combines with J gene TRBJ2-3; D remains unclear. The CDR3 here is CASSHVATSTDTQYF. DNA of the CDR3: TGTGCCAGCAGCCATGTAGCCACTAGCACAGATACGCAGTATTTT.